The 24 T cell receptor beta chains below were found in one sample sequenced in a study of T-cell memory formation after mild COVID-19. TCRdb analysed the 5' RACE reads with MiXCR anew, one entry per CDR3 protein. The repertoire consists of about 200,000 distinct CDR3 sequences, with about 9.2% occurring once and the leading ten covering 3% to 4%. Sequencing was performed on PBMCs or a T cell subset sorted from them (not recorded which). The source of these receptors is a man aged 18 to 30 who had mild COVID-19 (a few samples of this study predate the infection). Cell type and time point are not known.

This clonotype was seen ten or more times. The chain joins TRBV7-2 to TRBJ1-2, with 10 bases lining up with TRBD1. After removal of 5 bases from V and 7 bases from J, the junction contained 7 bases not matched to a gene. The CDR3 contains 14 residues. The germline V gene encodes CDR1 SGHTA and CDR2 FQGNSA. The CDR3 coding sequence is TGTGCCAGCAGCCCCGGGACAGGGGAAGGTGGCTACACCTTC. Residues: CASSPGTGEGGYTF.

The V gene is TRBV5-1, the J gene TRBJ1-1, with no clear D. The V end was cut by 3 bases, the J end by 10 bases, with 16 bases between. CDR1 is SGHRS, CDR2 YFSETQ, per germline. The CDR3 runs to 13 residues. CDR3 protein: CASSSTQEYIAFF. The CDR3 DNA follows: TGCGCCAGCAGCTCCACCCAGGAGTACATAGCTTTCTTT.

The genes are TRBV6-5 and TRBJ1-1; D is possibly TRBD1 (5 bases). CDR3 length: 15 residues. Germline V gene data show CDR1 as MNHEY and CDR2 as SVGAGI. V gave up 2 bases and J gave up 3 bases, with 13 bases separating them. CDR3 amino acids: CASSYHGRADTEAFF. The CDR3 nucleotides read TGTGCCAGCAGTTACCATGGCAGGGCGGACACTGAAGCTTTCTTT.

This clonotype was recorded many times. The CDR3 loop reads CASSSTGDGGYTF. The CDR3 DNA follows: TGTGCCAGCAGTTCGACAGGGGACGGAGGCTACACCTTC. The V and J genes are TRBV7-9 and TRBJ1-2; 8 positions match TRBD1. This CDR3 has 13 amino acids. Germline values: CDR1 SEHNR, CDR2 FQNEAQ (reference sequence). V lost 6 bases, J lost 8 bases, and 8 bases stayed unmatched.

This clonotype was counted a few times. The chain uses TRBV12-3 or TRBV12-4 and TRBJ2-4; unclear D gene. Trimming stripped 7 bases from V and 11 bases from J, with 15 bases between. The CDR3 totals 12 residues. CDR3 sequence (DNA): TGTGCCAGCACCACAGCCTTGATCGTTCAGTACTTC. Translating gives CASTTALIVQYF.

This clonotype was counted a few times. J is TRBJ2-1 and V is TRBV14; 7 positions match TRBD1. Germline trimming cut 4 bases from V and 5 bases from J; bases unmatched to any gene: 8. The CDR3 sequence is 15 residues long. Germline V lookup: CDR1 SGHDN, CDR2 FVKESK. The DNA of the CDR3 is TGTGCCAGCAGCCGACGACAGGGCCGGGACAATGAGCAGTTCTTC. Residues: CASSRRQGRDNEQFF.

This clonotype has a handful of counts. V usage is TRBV5-1 and J usage is TRBJ1-4, with TRBD1 identical over 10 bases. Germline assignment: CDR1 SGHRS and CDR2 YFSETQ. J lost 9 bases, V lost 4 bases, and 6 bases had no gene match. This CDR3 has 14 amino acids. The CDR3 region is CASSLGTGDKKLFF. For the CDR3, the DNA is TGCGCCAGCAGCCTCGGGACAGGGGACAAAAAACTGTTTTTT.

The chain carries TRBV10-3 and TRBJ2-3; TRBD1 matches 9 bases. There are 14 residues in the CDR3. The J segment lost 2 bases and the V segment lost 10 bases, leaving 7 bases of the junction unmatched. Germline CDR1 and CDR2: ENHRY and SYGVKD. CDR3 in DNA: TGTGCCACCAAGACAGGGGGAGACACAGATACGCAGTATTTT. Residues: CATKTGGDTDTQYF.

This clonotype was picked up many times. The chain combines TRBV2 with TRBJ2-1, with 11 bases lining up with TRBD2. V shed 3 bases, J shed 4 bases, and the junction held 2 bases outside the gene matches. The CDR3 spans 15 residues. The germline V gene encodes CDR1 SNHLY and CDR2 FYNNEI. In nucleotides, the CDR3 is TGTGCCAGCAGTGACGGGACTAGCGGTTACAATGAGCAGTTCTTC. As protein: CASSDGTSGYNEQFF.

The table lists this clonotype with a few counts. The gene calls are TRBV7-2 and TRBJ2-5, with TRBD2 matching over 13 bases. V lost 4 bases to trimming and J lost 0 bases; unmatched junction nucleotides: 5. The germline gives CDR1 SGHTA, CDR2 FQGNSA. The CDR3 is 17 amino acids. CDR3 residues: CASSSVLAGGYQETQYF. In DNA, the CDR3 is TGTGCCAGCAGCTCAGTACTAGCGGGGGGGTACCAAGAGACCCAGTACTTC.

The J gene is TRBJ2-5, the V gene TRBV7-9, with D perhaps being TRBD1 or TRBD2 (6 bases each). The V end lost 6 bases, the J end lost 2 bases, and 16 bases lay between the germline ends. CDR3 length: 15 residues. Germline V gene data show CDR1 as SEHNR and CDR2 as FQNEAQ (reference sequence). CDR3 sequence (DNA): TGTGCCAGCAGTCCGGGGGCTTTTACTCAAGAGACCCAGTACTTC. Protein: CASSPGAFTQETQYF.

The chain carries TRBV7-6 and TRBJ1-6; 7 nucleotides match TRBD1. The CDR3 totals 17 residues. CDR1 SGHVS and CDR2 FNYEAQ come from the germline V gene. V lost 5 bases to trimming and J lost 7 bases; unmatched junction nucleotides: 14. The CDR3 nucleotides read TGTGCCAGCAGCCGACAGGGCCGAGGGCTCGCAAATTCACCCCTCCACTTT. It codes for CASSRQGRGLANSPLHF.

This clonotype was counted ten times or more. J is TRBJ2-2 and V is TRBV4-3; D remains unclear. V was shortened by 4 bases and J by 2 bases, with 14 bases between the two germline ends. The CDR3 totals 16 residues. Germline loops: CDR1 LGHNA, CDR2 YSLEER. CDR3 loop: CASSPRGQPNTGELFF. For the CDR3, the DNA is TGCGCCAGCAGCCCGCGAGGCCAACCTAACACCGGGGAGCTGTTTTTT.

This clonotype was observed a few times. V is TRBV20-1 and J is TRBJ2-4; unclear D gene. This CDR3 spans 16 amino acids. Trimming removed 4 bases from V and 1 base from J, with 17 bases in between. Germline V gene lookup returns CDR1 DFQATT and CDR2 SNEGSKA (reference sequence). CDR3 loop: CSATDPSSTAKNIQYF. DNA of the CDR3: TGCAGTGCTACCGACCCCTCTTCCACGGCCAAAAACATTCAGTACTTC.

The genes are TRBV27 and TRBJ2-7; 9 bases match TRBD1. The germline CDR1 and CDR2 sequences are MNHEY and SMNVEV (reference sequence). The junction had 10 bases not matched to a gene; V was cut back by 6 bases and J by 1 base. The CDR3 is 16 amino acids. CDR3 nucleotide sequence: TGTGCCAGCAGCCCGAAACAGGGGGCGGCTTCCTACGAGCAGTACTTC. As protein: CASSPKQGAASYEQYF.

This clonotype was seen ten or more times. In nucleotides, the CDR3 is TGCGCCAGCAGCTTGGAGGTGGATACGCAGTATTTT. It is translated as CASSLEVDTQYF. The chain recombines TRBV5-1 with TRBJ2-3, with D uncertain. Germline V gene sequence: CDR1 SGHRS, CDR2 YFSETQ. The CDR3 runs to 12 residues. V lost 0 bases, J lost 6 bases, and 5 bases lay in between.

V is TRBV18 and J is TRBJ1-1; D may be TRBD1 (5 bases). From germline, CDR1 is KGHSH and CDR2 LQKENI. V was shortened by 2 bases and J by 1 base, with 8 bases between the two germline ends. The CDR3 length is 14 residues. CDR3 sequence: CASSPVQGNTEAFF. The CDR3 nucleotides read TGTGCCAGCTCACCAGTTCAGGGGAACACTGAAGCTTTCTTT.

This clonotype was picked up many times. The V call is TRBV24-1, the J call TRBJ2-1; no definite D call. The germline V gene has CDR1 KGHDR and CDR2 SFDVKD. This CDR3 is 11 amino acids long. Trimming shortened V by 1 base and J by 6 bases, and 0 bases separated the two germline ends. Written as DNA, the CDR3 is TGTGCCACCAGTGATTTCAATGAGCAGTTCTTC. Protein sequence: CATSDFNEQFF.

The sample holds many counts of this clonotype. The V gene is TRBV5-1, the J gene TRBJ1-5; TRBD1 matches at 7 bases. Germline trimming cut 4 bases from V and 7 bases from J; bases unmatched to any gene: 11. The CDR3 contains 15 residues. The V gene's germline CDR1 is SGHRS and CDR2 YFSETQ. The CDR3 spells CASSAATGEGQPQHF. In DNA, the CDR3 is TGCGCCAGCAGCGCAGCAACAGGGGAAGGACAGCCCCAGCATTTT.

This clonotype was recorded many times. V is TRBV7-2 and J is TRBJ1-6; D uncertain. The CDR3 contains 13 residues. The V and J ends lost 1 base and 8 bases respectively, with 6 bases between them. Per germline, CDR1 SGHTA and CDR2 FQGNSA. DNA for the CDR3: TGTGCCAGCAGCTTAGGGCCAGATTCACCCCTCCACTTT. Translated, it gives CASSLGPDSPLHF.

This rearrangement joins TRBV20-1 to TRBJ2-2; D may be TRBD1 or TRBD2 (5 bases each). CDR1 is DFQATT and CDR2 is SNEGSKA in the germline V gene (reference sequence). This CDR3 is 14 amino acids long. V shed 0 bases and J shed 5 bases, with 10 bases lying between them. The CDR3 sequence: CSARETEGTGELFF. DNA of the CDR3: TGCAGTGCTAGAGAGACAGAGGGAACCGGGGAGCTGTTTTTT.

The rearrangement links TRBV5-1 to TRBJ2-1; a possible D gene is TRBD1 (7 bases). The germline gives CDR1 SGHRS, CDR2 YFSETQ. Trimming stripped 4 bases from V and 6 bases from J, with 23 bases between. The CDR3 totals 17 residues. This CDR3 reads CASSPGGTKLASNEQFF. CDR3 sequence (DNA): TGCGCCAGCAGCCCAGGGGGGACAAAGTTAGCGTCCAATGAGCAGTTCTTC.

This clonotype was seen repeatedly, ten times or more. The J gene is TRBJ1-5, the V gene TRBV12-3 or TRBV12-4; TRBD1 is a possible D gene (6 bases). The ends were cut back, 4 bases at V and 6 bases at J, with 25 bases in the middle. CDR3 length equals 18 residues. In nucleotides, the CDR3 is TGTGCCAGCAGTTCTATAGAGGTATCAGGGGATTATATTCAGCCCCAGCATTTT. Amino acids: CASSSIEVSGDYIQPQHF.

The genes are TRBV7-9 and TRBJ1-4; D ambiguous. The CDR3 is made up of 13 amino acids. Germline V CDR1 and CDR2: SEHNR, FQNEAQ (reference sequence). V was clipped by 5 bases and J by 11 bases, with 15 bases between them. The CDR3 DNA follows: TGTGCCAGCAGCCTAGAGGGCTCGGCGAAACTGTTTTTT. It encodes CASSLEGSAKLFF.